Given below is one TCR beta chain in context. Its antigen is currently not known. No base quality information exists; no much larger clone differs at one position. V gives up 4 bases and J gives up 3 bases, and the segment between their germline ends measures 16 bases. Via the germline V gene (reference sequence), CDR1 is SGHNT and CDR2 YYREEE. The CDR3 covers 16 residues, taking in both the cysteine and the phenylalanine. The CDR3 DNA has 48 bases and is translated from base 1. CD8 naive samples were CD45RO-negative cells positively selected for CCR7, giving a CD45RA+CCR7+ population that excluded TemRA cells. The donors were healthy, HIV-negative adults who had no recently reported acute infections or vaccinations. Every donor was a Caucasian adult living in Nashville, Tennessee, USA. Blood was obtained by leukapheresis, after which PBMCs were separated by Ficoll-Histopaque density gradient centrifugation and cryopreserved in liquid nitrogen vapor phase. Purity and quantity of every magnetically sorted T cell population were checked by analytical flow cytometry. Each sorted fraction had its genomic DNA isolated and then quantified by UV absorbance on a Nanodrop 2000c.

The data belong to a study of shared clonotypes between healthy human individuals (dated by TCRdb to about 2020). For the wider study: A couple of women and a few men aged 18 to 49 years were included in the cohort. For each donor, CD4 naive and CD4 memory were each given three plates, CD8 naive was given two plates, and CD8 memory was given one plate. The study deeply sequenced blood TCR repertoires of about 5 healthy adults to estimate repertoire size and the extent of clonotype sharing between individuals. Different laboratories and diverse techniques were used to prepare libraries and sequence TCR repertoires, to increase sequencing depth and limit assay-specific biases. Between about 0.85 and 8.9 billion PBMCs per donor were obtained by leukapheresis. The research as a whole found: Naive subsets generally had larger estimated clonotype richness than memory subsets did. Because the study included only a small number of donors, the genetic and exposure-history diversity represented was limited. About 4.5% of naive CD4, 3.5% of naive CD8, 2.3% of memory CD4, and about 0.4% of memory CD8 clonotypes were shared across several donors. Sampling was restricted to blood, and TCR repertoires in tissues likely differ from the TCR repertoires found in blood. Pairwise subsampling indicated that sequencing depth was expected to affect the degree of clonotype sharing among donors. Clonotypes shared by all four sorted-subset donors showed higher generation probabilities than non-shared clonotypes. Rarefaction of sorted-subset datasets indicated incomplete sequencing despite the large sequencing depth.

Using the deep immunoSEQ assay, multiplex PCR amplified TCR CDR3 regions from genomic DNA. For each cell subset, the extracted genomic DNA was distributed evenly across all wells of several immunoSEQ 96-well plates, and each plate served as one replicate. For sorted subsets, around 200 ng genomic DNA, equal to about 30,000 T cell genomes, was loaded into each replicate PCR. Purified libraries were quantified with a Qubit 3.0 fluorometer, sized on a Bioanalyzer 2100, and re-quantified with the KAPA Library Quantification kit. Every immunoSEQ 96-well plate was sequenced on a separate single-read 150-cycle Illumina NextSeq 550 flow cell. From the authors' description of their analysis: Because only junctional sequences without quality scores were contained in the immunoSEQ output, filtering matching that applied to full-length reads could not be performed. To assign V/J genes and CDR3, sequences were annotated using PyIR, a Python wrapper for IgBLAST v1.9, with IMGT germline references. Reads with weak V/J assignments (E-value above 1e-6), missing CDR3, stop codons, out-of-frame junctions, or ambiguous translated residues were removed. V3J clonotypes were defined as sequences sharing an identical inferred V gene, J gene, and CDR3 amino acid sequence. To compute the percentage overlap between repertoires, the number of shared unique clonotypes was divided by the size of the smaller repertoire. Three approaches were used to assess repertoire richness: RTK rarefaction, the Chao1 estimator, and Recon v2.1 estimates of unobserved clonotypes. Generation probabilities for all TCRbeta clonotypes obtained by the gDNA method from a handful of donors were computed using OLGA. TCRdb holds this immuneACCESS table with in-frame rearrangements only. Some clones are missing; in checked studies, unresolved V genes explain under half, and the rest has no known cause. That table supplies the V and J calls and clone size; D and trimming were determined from the DNA. For this sample there are 660,000 or so clones; roughly 95% appear just once. Of the sample, about 0.12% falls within the top ten clones.

This sequence uses TRBV5-4 and TRBJ2-2; the D gene is perhaps TRBD2, from 6 matching bases. The sequencing sample was made of naive CD8+ T cells sorted from blood. The intended sense of this specimen's cell subset or site label: CD45RA+CCR7+. The TCR was taken from a woman aged 25 to 45 in good health. CDR3 reads: CASSLRDSAYTGELFF. The nucleotide sequence reads TGTGCCAGCAGCCTCCGGGACTCCGCCTACACCGGGGAGCTGTTTTTT. The variable domain in full, with residues beyond the CDR3 obtained from the reference TRBV5-4 and TRBJ2-2 genes, is ETGVTQSPTHLIKTRGQQVTLRCSSQSGHNTVSWYQQALGQGPQFIFQYYREEENGRGNFPPRFSGLQFPNYSSELNVNALELDDSALYLCASSLRDSAYTGELFFGEGSRLTVL.